This entry describes one T cell receptor beta chain. Unique molecular identifiers were incorporated during preparation of the TCRbeta library. TCRdb reanalysed the PCR reads using MiXCR and keeps one entry per CDR3 protein. The sample gives some 80,000 distinct CDR3 sequences, 15% to 20% of which show up once; about 54% is in the top ten. Per the germline V gene, CDR1 is SGHRS and CDR2 is YFSETQ. This CDR3 is built from 15 residues. V lost 5 bases, J lost 4 bases, and 10 bases stayed unmatched. The data are from a study of T-cell reconstitution after alpha-beta-depleted transplantation in children. The receptor's source is a male patient between 2 and 15 years old who had a stem cell transplant for acute lymphoblastic leukemia, so the T cells may come from the graft donor. The chain carries TRBV5-1 and TRBJ2-5; 8 bases are a match to TRBD2. Sample: PBMCs, mostly from graft donor cells, taken 360 days after TCRalphabeta/CD19-depleted stem cell transplant. CDR3 DNA sequence: TGCGCCAGCAGGCAGTATAGCGGGAAGATAGAGACCCAGTACTTC. Translation gives CASRQYSGKIETQYF.